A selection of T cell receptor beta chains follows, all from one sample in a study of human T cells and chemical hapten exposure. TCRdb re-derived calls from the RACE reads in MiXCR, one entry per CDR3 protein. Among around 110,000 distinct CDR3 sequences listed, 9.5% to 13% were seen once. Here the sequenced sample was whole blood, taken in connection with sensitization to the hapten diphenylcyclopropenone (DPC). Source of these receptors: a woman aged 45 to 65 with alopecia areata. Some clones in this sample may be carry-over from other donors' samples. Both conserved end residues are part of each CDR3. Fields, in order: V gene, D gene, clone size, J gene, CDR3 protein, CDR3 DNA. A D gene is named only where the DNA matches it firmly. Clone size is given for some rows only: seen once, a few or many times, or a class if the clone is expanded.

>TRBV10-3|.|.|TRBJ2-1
CAIIAEQFF
TGTGCCATCATAGCGGAGCAGTTCTTC
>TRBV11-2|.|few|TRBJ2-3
CASSPMADTQYF
TGTGCCAGCAGCCCCATGGCGGATACGCAGTATTTT
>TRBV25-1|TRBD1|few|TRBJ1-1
CASRPIDRGQRNTEAFF
TGTGCCAGCAGGCCGATTGATCGGGGACAGAGGAACACTGAAGCTTTCTTT
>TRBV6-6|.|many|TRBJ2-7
CASGELSYEQYF
TGTGCCAGCGGGGAATTGTCCTACGAGCAGTACTTC
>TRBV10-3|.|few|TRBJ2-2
CAISRQSQENTGELFF
TGTGCCATCAGTCGTCAATCACAGGAAAACACCGGGGAGCTGTTTTTT
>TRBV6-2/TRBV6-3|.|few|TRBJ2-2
CASSYSSDPGAGELFF
TGTGCCAGCAGTTACTCGAGTGATCCAGGGGCCGGGGAGCTGTTTTTT
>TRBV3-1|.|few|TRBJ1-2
CASSQDRNLHGYTF
TGTGCCAGCAGCCAAGATAGGAATTTGCATGGCTACACCTTC
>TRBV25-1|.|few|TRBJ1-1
CASSEYEWYGGTEAFF
TGTGCCAGCAGTGAATACGAGTGGTATGGAGGCACTGAAGCTTTCTTT
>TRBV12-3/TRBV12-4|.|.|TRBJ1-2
CASSLVQLYGYTF
TGTGCCAGCAGTTTAGTGCAGCTCTATGGCTACACCTTC
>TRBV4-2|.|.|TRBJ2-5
CASSQELQQETQYF
TGTGCCAGCAGCCAAGAGCTCCAGCAAGAGACCCAGTACTTC
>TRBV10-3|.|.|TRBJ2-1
CAISERQEYNEQFF
TGTGCCATCAGTGAAAGACAGGAGTACAATGAGCAGTTCTTC
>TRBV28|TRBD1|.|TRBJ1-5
CASSIDTGVNQPQHF
TGTGCCAGCAGTATAGATACAGGGGTTAATCAGCCCCAGCATTTT
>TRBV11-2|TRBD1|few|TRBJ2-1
CASRDSTGGLYNEQFF
TGTGCCAGCAGAGACAGTACAGGGGGCCTTTACAATGAGCAGTTCTTC
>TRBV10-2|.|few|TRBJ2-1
CASSPTSYEQFF
TGCGCCAGCAGTCCTACTAGCTACGAGCAGTTCTTC
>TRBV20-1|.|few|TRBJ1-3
CSAGGPPGNTIYF
TGCAGTGCGGGAGGGCCTCCTGGAAACACCATATATTTT
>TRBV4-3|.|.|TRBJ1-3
CASSWSSGNTIYF
TGCGCCAGCAGCTGGAGCTCTGGAAACACCATATATTTT
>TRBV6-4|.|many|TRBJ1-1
CASSAGPGKAFF
TGTGCCAGCAGTGCCGGGCCCGGAAAAGCTTTCTTT
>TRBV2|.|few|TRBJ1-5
CAYRAAGEVQPQHF
TGTGCATATCGGGCGGCAGGGGAAGTTCAGCCCCAGCATTTT
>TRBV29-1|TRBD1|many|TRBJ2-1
CSVNPRVTGNEQFF
TGCAGCGTAAACCCCAGGGTGACAGGGAATGAGCAGTTCTTC
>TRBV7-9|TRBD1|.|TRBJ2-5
CASSYLGQGQETQYF
TGTGCCAGCAGCTACCTGGGACAGGGGCAAGAGACCCAGTACTTC
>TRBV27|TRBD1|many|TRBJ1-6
CASSLVAGGRAPLHF
TGTGCCAGCAGTTTGGTCGCAGGGGGCCGAGCACCCCTCCACTTT
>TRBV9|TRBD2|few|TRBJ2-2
CASSGSSGVNTGELFF
TGTGCCAGCAGCGGGTCTAGCGGGGTGAACACCGGGGAGCTGTTTTTT
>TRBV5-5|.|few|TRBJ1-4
CASSFSQIGKSTFF
TGTGCCAGCAGCTTCAGTCAAATAGGGAAAAGTACGTTTTTT
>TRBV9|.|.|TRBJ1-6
CASSVSGVNNSPLHF
TGTGCCAGCAGCGTCAGTGGGGTGAATAATTCACCCCTCCACTTT
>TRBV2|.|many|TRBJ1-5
CASSLRELGVSNQPQHF
TGTGCCAGCAGCCTCAGGGAGTTAGGGGTCAGCAATCAGCCCCAGCATTTT
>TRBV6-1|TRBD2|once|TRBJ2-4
CASKSGLATNIQYF
TGTGCCAGCAAATCGGGACTAGCAACAAACATTCAGTACTTC
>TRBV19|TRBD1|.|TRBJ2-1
CASSIRGPNGEQFF
TGTGCCAGTAGTATTAGGGGGCCCAACGGTGAGCAGTTCTTC
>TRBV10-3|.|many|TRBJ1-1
CAISDGEGRGVTEAFF
TGTGCCATCAGTGACGGGGAGGGCAGGGGCGTTACTGAAGCTTTCTTT
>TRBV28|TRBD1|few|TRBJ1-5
CASRIGQGVSPQHF
TGTGCCAGCAGGATAGGACAGGGGGTTTCGCCCCAGCATTTT
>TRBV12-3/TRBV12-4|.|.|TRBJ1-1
CASSFKGNTEAFF
TGTGCCAGCAGTTTTAAGGGGAACACTGAAGCTTTCTTT
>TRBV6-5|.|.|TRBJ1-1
CASSYRVDYTEAFF
TGTGCCAGCAGTTATAGGGTGGATTACACTGAAGCTTTCTTT
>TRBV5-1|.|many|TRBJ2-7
CASSLAWGSYEQYF
TGCGCCAGCAGCTTGGCCTGGGGCAGCTACGAGCAGTACTTC
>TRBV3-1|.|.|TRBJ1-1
CASSQDTGGELVNTEAFF
TGTGCCAGCAGCCAAGACACGGGGGGCGAATTGGTGAACACTGAAGCTTTCTTT
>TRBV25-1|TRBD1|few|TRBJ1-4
CASSDRSLQGSTNEKLFF
TGTGCCAGCAGTGACCGAAGCCTACAGGGGTCAACTAATGAAAAACTGTTTTTT
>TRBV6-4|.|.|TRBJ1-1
CAPPGWENLNTEAFF
TGTGCCCCCCCAGGGTGGGAAAACCTGAACACTGAAGCTTTCTTT
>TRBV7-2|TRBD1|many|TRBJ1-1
CASSFSPRGLDTEAFF
TGTGCCAGCAGCTTCTCCCCCAGGGGGCTTGACACTGAAGCTTTCTTT
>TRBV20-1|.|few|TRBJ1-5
CSAPTGGVNQPQHF
TGCAGTGCCCCCACCGGCGGTGTCAATCAGCCCCAGCATTTT
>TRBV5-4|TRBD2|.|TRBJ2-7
CASSQGLATYEQYF
TGTGCCAGCAGTCAGGGACTAGCGACCTACGAGCAGTACTTC
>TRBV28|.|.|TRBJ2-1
CASSSPGFLIF
TGTGCCAGCAGTTCGCCGGGGTTCTTGATCTTC
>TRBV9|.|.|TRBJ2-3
CASSPRGRISTDTQYF
TGTGCCAGCAGCCCGAGGGGGAGAATTAGCACAGATACGCAGTATTTT